The entry below gives a single TCR beta chain sequence along with its context. Its matching antigen is unknown. A junction boundary mismatches the germline segment, possibly from a read error. Coverage ceases 3 residues before the CDR3 finishes, and the germline J gene fills in the end. These data come from a study of T cells in women clearing cervical HPV infection. Study results and caveats: Each sample's T-cell count was unknown, possibly confounding richness.

This CDR3 has 15 residues. The germline V gene encodes CDR1 LGHNA and CDR2 YNFKEQ. Dot-blot hybridization genotyped cervical HPV amplified with MY09/MY11 PCR. Repertoires were generated with immunoSEQ multiplex PCR, while TCRdb's copy carries only in-frame clones and drops some. This table lists approximately 31,000 clones. J is TRBJ2-5 and V is TRBV4-2, with TRBD1 matching over 9 bases. The sequenced sample consisted of blood buffy coat. The source of this sequence is a woman between 18 and 70 years old with a cervical HPV16 infection that either progressed to CIN3+ or cleared (not recorded which). The chain's CDR3 is CASSRGDRAQETQYF. CDR3 DNA (partial): TGCGCCAGCAGTCGGGGGGACAGGGCCCAAGAGACC.